The 5 T cell receptor beta chains below come from one sample, sequenced in a study of OX40 agonist ivuxolimab in advanced cancers. The protocol used for the library was the immunoSEQ multiplex PCR assay. The clones in this table, taken by TCRdb from immuneACCESS, are in-frame only. Not every clone is retained; where verified, under half of the shortfall comes from an unresolved V gene, and the cause of the rest is unknown. This sample lists about 31,000 clones; around 87% were detected once. The ten largest clones take up roughly 25% of the sample. The sequencing used CD4+ or CD8+ T cells sorted from blood, collected in a trial of the OX40 agonist ivuxolimab. These receptors were collected from an adult with an advanced solid tumor such as melanoma, head and neck, liver or kidney cancer.

The chain is built from TRBV19 and TRBJ2-1; 15 bases map to TRBD2. With V trimmed by 4 bases and J by 7 bases, 8 bases remained unmatched. The germline gives CDR1 LNHDA, CDR2 SQIVND (reference sequence). The CDR3 has 17 amino acids. The CDR3 loop is CASSTRTSGRAGNEQFF. The CDR3 nucleotides read TGTGCCAGTAGTACTAGGACTAGCGGGAGGGCGGGGAATGAGCAGTTCTTC.

This chain uses TRBV19 with TRBJ1-2; 8 nucleotides match TRBD1. Germline trimming cut 8 bases from V and 1 base from J; bases unmatched to any gene: 6. Germline-derived CDR1 and CDR2 are LNHDA and SQIVND (reference sequence). The CDR3 contains 14 residues. Written as DNA, the CDR3 is TGTGCCAGTGCCGGGACAGGTGATAACTATGGCTACACCTTC. It translates to CASAGTGDNYGYTF.

The chain recombines TRBV9 with TRBJ2-5; D is ambiguous. Trimming removed 0 bases at V and 5 bases at J, with 5 bases between. CDR1 SGDLS and CDR2 YYNGEE come from the germline V gene. This CDR3 has 12 amino acids. The CDR3 spells CASSVVGETQYF. The CDR3 DNA follows: TGTGCCAGCAGCGTAGTCGGGGAGACCCAGTACTTC. Filled out from reference TRBV9 and TRBJ2-5, the complete variable domain reads DSGVTQTPKHLITATGQRVTLRCSPRSGDLSVYWYQQSLDQGLQFLIQYYNGEERAKGNILERFSAQQFPDLHSELNLSSLELGDSALYFCASSVVGETQYFGPGTRLLVL.

This chain joins TRBV28 and TRBJ1-4; D is undetermined. Germline V gene lookup returns CDR1 MDHEN and CDR2 SYDVKM. V was pared by 3 bases and J by 5 bases, with 13 bases between. The CDR3 is 15 residues long. CDR3 sequence: CASSFLGIWNEKLFF. The CDR3 nucleotides read TGTGCCAGCAGTTTCCTAGGGATATGGAATGAAAAACTGTTTTTT.

The chain links TRBV10-3 to TRBJ2-1; 7 bases match TRBD1. Per the germline V gene, CDR1 is ENHRY and CDR2 is SYGVKD. The CDR3 covers 13 residues. V trimming: 8 bases; J trimming: 8 bases; junction bases outside the gene matches: 9. The CDR3 DNA sequence: TGTGCCATCGCCCACAGGGGAAGTTATGAGCAGTTCTTC. Translated, it gives CAIAHRGSYEQFF.